Below are 15 T cell receptor beta chains sequenced from a single sample in a study of technical replicates of blood from several donors. Sequencing used immunoSEQ multiplex PCR; TCRdb keeps in-frame clones, though not all of them. The sample contains tens of thousands of clones, approximately 94% of which appear only once. Sequencing used T cells isolated from PBMCs. These receptors originate from a human donor in good health.

CDR3 in DNA: TGTGCCAGCAGCTTCTGGACAGGGGGACTAGCGGGAGCTCCGGGGGAGCAGTACTTC. This encodes CASSFWTGGLAGAPGEQYF. The chain is built from TRBV7-9 and TRBJ2-7; 14 bases are a match to TRBD2. Germline CDR1 reads SEHNR; CDR2 reads FQNEAQ (reference sequence). Trimming cost V 3 bases and J 7 bases; bases outside gene matches: 17. The CDR3 totals 19 residues.

This clone has a handful of counts. The chain employs TRBV5-6 and TRBJ2-4; no reliable D call. V dropped 4 bases and J dropped 0 bases, with 5 bases sitting between them. This CDR3 is built from 13 residues. CDR1 SGHDT and CDR2 YYEEEE come from the germline V gene. This chain's CDR3 is CASSLLAKNIQYF. The CDR3 region has the DNA TGTGCCAGCAGCCTCCTAGCCAAAAACATTCAGTACTTC.

This chain connects TRBV2 to TRBJ2-5, with TRBD1 matching 8 bases. V gave up 4 bases and J gave up 2 bases; unmatched junction bases: 3. Germline-derived CDR1 and CDR2 are SNHLY and FYNNEI. The CDR3 loop spans 14 amino acids. In DNA, the CDR3 is TGTGCCAGCAGTGGAAACAGGGGGCAAGAGACCCAGTACTTC. This sequence encodes CASSGNRGQETQYF.

This chain links TRBV7-8 with TRBJ2-1, with TRBD1 identical over 9 bases. The CDR3 has 16 residues. V was clipped by 5 bases and J by 5 bases; unmatched bases: 10. The V gene's germline CDR1 is SGHVS and CDR2 FQNEAQ. The CDR3 DNA reads as TGTGCCAGCAGCCCGGGGACAGGGAATAATGACAATGAGCAGTTCTTC. It is translated as CASSPGTGNNDNEQFF. Using reference TRBV7-8 and TRBJ2-1 for the parts outside the CDR3, the full variable domain is GAGVSQSPRYKVAKRGQDVALRCDPISGHVSLFWYQQALGQGPEFLTYFQNEAQLDKSGLPSDRFFAERPEGSVSTLKIQRTQQEDSAVYLCASSPGTGNNDNEQFFGPGTRLTVL.

The chain is built from TRBV19 and TRBJ1-5; possibly TRBD1 for D (5 bases). The CDR3 runs 16 residues. Per the germline V gene, CDR1 is LNHDA and CDR2 is SQIVND (reference sequence). V was clipped by 2 bases and J by 0 bases, with 11 bases between them. The CDR3 is CASSISGASSNQPQHF. The CDR3 nucleotides read TGTGCCAGTAGTATATCTGGGGCGTCTAGCAATCAGCCCCAGCATTTT.

The genes are TRBV5-6 and TRBJ2-7; TRBD1 might be the D (5 bases). V lost 4 bases, J lost 2 bases, and 13 bases lay in between. Germline V gene lookup returns CDR1 SGHDT and CDR2 YYEEEE. This CDR3 has 14 residues. The CDR3 DNA sequence: TGTGCCAGCAGCCAGACAGAAAATACCTACGAGCAGTACTTC. Amino acid sequence: CASSQTENTYEQYF.

This chain links TRBV7-3 with TRBJ2-7, with 7 positions matching TRBD1. This CDR3 spans 13 amino acids. Germline CDR1 and CDR2: SGHTA and FQGTGA. V trimming: 3 bases; J trimming: 5 bases; junction bases outside the gene matches: 4. The CDR3 DNA is TGTGCCAGCAGCTTTAACAGGGGAGACGAGCAGTACTTC. This sequence encodes CASSFNRGDEQYF. Full variable domain (missing parts from reference TRBV7-3 and TRBJ2-7): GAGVSQTPSNKVTEKGKYVELRCDPISGHTALYWYRQSLGQGPEFLIYFQGTGAADDSGLPNDRFFAVRPEGSVSTLKIQRTERGDSAVYLCASSFNRGDEQYFGPGTRLTVT.

This clone showed up just once. The chain carries TRBV5-1 and TRBJ1-5, with D uncertain. In germline, CDR1 is SGHRS, CDR2 YFSETQ. Trimming shortened V by 0 bases and J by 0 bases, and 10 bases separated the two germline ends. The CDR3 totals 16 residues. CDR3: CASSLAPGISNQPQHF. As DNA, the CDR3 is TGCGCCAGCAGCTTGGCACCCGGTATTAGCAATCAGCCCCAGCATTTT.

V gene TRBV6-4 combines with J gene TRBJ2-1, with D perhaps matching TRBD2 (6 bases). Trimming pared 4 bases from V and 6 bases from J, leaving 16 bases between. The CDR3 covers 15 residues. Germline values: CDR1 MRHNA, CDR2 SNTAGT. The CDR3 sequence is CASSVPAGLRNEQFF. Here the CDR3 DNA reads TGTGCCAGCAGTGTCCCCGCGGGGCTGCGCAATGAGCAGTTCTTC.

This chain connects TRBV7-6 to TRBJ1-2; D gene ambiguous. Trimming took 5 bases from V and 1 from J, leaving 14 bases between them. Germline V lookup: CDR1 SGHVS, CDR2 FNYEAQ. This CDR3 contains 15 residues. CDR3 DNA: TGTGCCAGCAGCAAACAGAGCTTATTTAACTATGGCTACACCTTC. It yields the protein CASSKQSLFNYGYTF.

The chain couples TRBV6-5 to TRBJ2-3; 7 bases align to TRBD2. The V gene's germline CDR1 is MNHEY and CDR2 SVGAGI. This CDR3 is 14 amino acids long. V was clipped by 6 bases and J by 3 bases; unmatched bases: 6. CDR3 sequence reads: CASRVVGGTDTQYF. The CDR3 nucleotides read TGTGCCAGCAGAGTCGTGGGAGGGACAGATACGCAGTATTTT.

This clone showed up just a few times. V is TRBV28 and J is TRBJ2-1; 9 bases match TRBD2. The CDR3 consists of 15 residues. The germline V gene encodes CDR1 MDHEN and CDR2 SYDVKM. V gave up 3 bases and J gave up 7 bases; unmatched junction bases: 7. Here the CDR3 DNA reads TGTGCCAGCAGTTTGCCGGGACTAGCAGCGAATGAGCAGTTCTTC. Protein product: CASSLPGLAANEQFF.

The chain combines TRBV4-1 with TRBJ2-7, with 8 bases lining up with TRBD2. Trimming at V came to 8 bases and at J to 0 bases, leaving 15 bases not matched to a gene. The CDR3 runs 17 residues. Germline CDR1 reads MGHRA; CDR2 reads YSYEKL. This CDR3 reads CASGPGLTSGPSYEQYF. The CDR3 region has the DNA TGCGCCAGCGGACCGGGGCTTACTAGCGGCCCCTCCTACGAGCAGTACTTC.

For the CDR3, the DNA is TGTGCCAGCAGCTTCACAGGGTCCGGGGAGCTGTTTTTT. Encoded protein: CASSFTGSGELFF. This rearrangement joins TRBV11-3 to TRBJ2-2, with D possibly TRBD1 on 6 matching bases. V was clipped by 3 bases and J by 6 bases, with 8 bases between them. Per the germline V gene, CDR1 is SGHNT and CDR2 is YENEEA. CDR3 length: 13 residues.

The V call is TRBV5-1, the J call TRBJ1-2, with 7 bases that match TRBD1. The germline V gene encodes CDR1 SGHRS and CDR2 YFSETQ. Germline trimming cut 0 bases from V and 8 bases from J; bases unmatched to any gene: 4. This CDR3 region has 13 residues. The CDR3 DNA reads TGCGCCAGCAGCTTGGATAGGGGGCGCGGCTACACCTTC. Translating it yields CASSLDRGRGYTF.